Below are 15 T cell receptor beta chains sequenced from a single sample in a study of T cells in tumors after PD-1 blockade. TCRdb keeps only in-frame clones here, not all; method: immunoSEQ multiplex PCR. The table includes about 33,000 clones, around 80% detected once. The sequencing used PBMCs, collected before anti-PD-1 treatment. The receptor source for this set is a human donor with basal cell carcinoma.

The rearrangement links TRBV5-1 to TRBJ1-1, with D unresolved. Trimming took off 4 bases at V and 0 bases at J, with 10 bases between the two ends. Germline V gene sequence: CDR1 SGHRS, CDR2 YFSETQ. The CDR3 is 14 amino acids. The CDR3 is CASSLSTVNTEAFF. In DNA form, the CDR3 reads TGCGCCAGCAGCCTCTCGACGGTGAACACTGAAGCTTTCTTT.

CDR3 coding DNA: TGCGCCAGCAGCCAAGCTCGCCTGGTGGTAGGGGTGTCTGAGCAGTTCTTC. It specifies CASSQARLVVGVSEQFF. The chain uses TRBV4-1 and TRBJ2-1, with TRBD1 as a possible D gene (5 bases). The CDR3 is 17 amino acids. The V end was cut by 1 base, the J end by 9 bases, with 22 bases between. Germline CDR1 is MGHRA and CDR2 is YSYEKL.

This chain joins TRBV2 and TRBJ1-3, with TRBD1 matching over 11 bases. Germline V gene data show CDR1 as SNHLY and CDR2 as FYNNEI. The V segment lost 4 bases and the J segment 8 bases; nucleotides outside the gene matches: 4. The CDR3 covers 14 residues. The CDR3 nucleotides read TGTGCCAGCAGTGGGGACAGGGGGTCAGACACCATATATTTT. This sequence encodes CASSGDRGSDTIYF.

The V gene is TRBV28, the J gene TRBJ2-7; D gene uncertain. V lost 4 bases and J lost 2, with 3 bases in between. The germline CDR1 and CDR2 sequences are MDHEN and SYDVKM. The CDR3 length is 11 residues. CDR3 amino acids: CASSSAYEQYF. The CDR3 nucleotides read TGTGCCAGCAGTTCAGCCTACGAGCAGTACTTC. The whole variable domain, filled in from reference TRBV28 and TRBJ2-7, reads DVKVTQSSRYLVKRTGEKVFLECVQDMDHENMFWYRQDPGLGLRLIYFSYDVKMKEKGDIPEGYSVSREKKERFSLILESASTNQTSMYLCASSSAYEQYFGPGTRLTVT.

V usage is TRBV28 and J usage is TRBJ1-3; D not resolved. Germline V CDR1 and CDR2: MDHEN, SYDVKM. The CDR3 contains 14 residues. V was cut by 6 bases and J by 0 bases, with 9 bases left in between. DNA for the CDR3: TGTGCCAGCAGACGTATGAGCTCTGGAAACACCATATATTTT. Its translation is CASRRMSSGNTIYF.

The rearrangement uses TRBV9 and TRBJ1-6, with TRBD1 matching over 8 bases. This CDR3 region has 15 residues. Germline V lookup: CDR1 SGDLS, CDR2 YYNGEE. V gave up 2 bases and J gave up 4 bases; unmatched junction bases: 2. The CDR3 DNA is TGTGCCAGCAGCGTGGACAGGGATTATAATTCACCCCTCCACTTT. Translation gives CASSVDRDYNSPLHF.

This rearrangement joins TRBV6-5 to TRBJ2-1, with 13 bases aligning to TRBD2. The CDR3 has 15 residues. CDR1 and CDR2 (germline): MNHEY, SVGAGI. J gave up 6 bases and V 6 bases, and 5 bases lay outside the gene matches. The CDR3 is CASRTSGRARNEQFF. The CDR3 DNA sequence: TGTGCCAGCAGAACTAGCGGGAGGGCCCGCAATGAGCAGTTCTTC.

This clone was seen a single time. The chain combines TRBV7-8 with TRBJ2-1; D might be TRBD2 (6 bases). Germline assignment: CDR1 SGHVS and CDR2 FQNEAQ. The CDR3 consists of 12 residues. V was pared by 5 bases and J by 7 bases, with 9 bases between. CDR3 nucleotide sequence: TGTGCCAGCAGCCGGACTACTAATGAGCAGTTCTTC. This encodes CASSRTTNEQFF.

CDR3 sequence (DNA): TGTGCCAGTAGTAATCTGGGCAGCCTAGGAGAGACCCAGTACTTC. Its translation is CASSNLGSLGETQYF. V gene TRBV19 combines with J gene TRBJ2-5; D is unresolved. This CDR3 region has 15 residues. CDR1 and CDR2 (germline): LNHDA, SQIVND (reference sequence). V was cut by 4 bases and J by 4 bases, with 16 bases left in between. Based on the CDR3 plus reference TRBV19 and TRBJ2-5, the full variable domain is DGGITQSPKYLFRKEGQNVTLSCEQNLNHDAMYWYRQDPGQGLRLIYYSQIVNDFQKGDIAEGYSVSREKKESFPLTVTSAQKNPTAFYLCASSNLGSLGETQYFGPGTRLLVL.

The rearrangement links TRBV21-1 to TRBJ2-1. TRBV21-1 constitutes a pseudogene. The CDR3 extends over 18 amino acids. CDR3 DNA: TGTGCCAGCAGCAAAGCGGGTGTTAAGGACGGTAGCTACAATGAGCAGTTCTTC. Protein sequence: CASSKAGVKDGSYNEQFF.

In this sample, this clone turned up once. The J gene is TRBJ1-2, the V gene TRBV27, with a tentative D call TRBD1 (6 bases). With 5 bases removed from V and 8 bases from J, the gap between germline ends came to 15 bases. From germline, CDR1 is MNHEY and CDR2 SMNVEV (reference sequence). The CDR3 length is 13 residues. The CDR3 DNA reads TGTGCCAGCAGTCCTGGGACATCCAACGGCTACACCTTC. It yields the protein CASSPGTSNGYTF.

The chain links TRBV10-3 to TRBJ1-1; D unclear. Trimming shortened V by 3 bases and J by 0 bases, and 8 bases separated the two germline ends. Germline CDR1 and CDR2: ENHRY and SYGVKD. The CDR3 length is 14 residues. The CDR3 protein is CAISEGQMNTEAFF. The CDR3 DNA reads as TGTGCCATCAGTGAAGGGCAAATGAACACTGAAGCTTTCTTT.

The rearrangement links TRBV7-8 to TRBJ2-3; D gene uncertain. The CDR3 has 13 amino acids. CDR1 is SGHVS, CDR2 FQNEAQ, per germline. V gave up 6 bases and J gave up 2 bases, with 9 bases separating them. The CDR3 nucleotides are TGTGCCAGCAGTTTTGGGTACACAGATACGCAGTATTTT. Its translation: CASSFGYTDTQYF.

This chain uses TRBV5-6 with TRBJ2-6, with D unclear. Trimming took off 0 bases at V and 1 base at J, with 2 bases between the two ends. In germline, CDR1 is SGHDT, CDR2 YYEEEE. The CDR3 has 14 residues. CDR3 nucleotides: TGTGCCAGCAGCTTGGAGTCTGGGGCCAACGTCCTGACTTTC. This sequence encodes CASSLESGANVLTF.

This clone was recorded once. The chain has TRBV10-2 and TRBJ2-3, with 15 bases that match TRBD2. V shed 8 bases and J 2 bases; nucleotides not matched to a gene: 8. CDR3 length equals 17 residues. The germline V gene has CDR1 WSHSY and CDR2 SAAADI. The CDR3 nucleotides are TGCGCCAGCCTTGGACTAGCGGGGGGGCCTAACACAGATACGCAGTATTTT. The encoded protein is CASLGLAGGPNTDTQYF.